This passage covers 16 T cell receptor beta chains from one sample sequenced in a study of early T cells in non-severe SARS-CoV-2 infection listed by TCRdb under 2021. The method was 5' RACE. The data were produced on a NextSeq 500. TCRdb passed the public sequencing reads through fastp at Q25 and MiXCR, retaining productive beta sequences. CDR3 protein sequences are deduplicated, and each keeps its most common genes and DNA. This sample lists about 77,000 distinct CDR3 sequences; roughly 9.6% were detected once. The top ten clonotypes cover approximately 4.9% of the sample. Sequenced sample: whole blood. The receptor set was obtained from an adult who was a healthcare worker with PCR-confirmed SARS-CoV-2 infection or an uninfected control (not recorded which).

This clonotype occurred many times. The V call is TRBV7-9, the J call TRBJ2-1; 10 nucleotides match TRBD2. J gave up 2 bases and V 4 bases, and 2 bases lay outside the gene matches. The CDR3 runs to 15 residues. Germline V gives CDR1 SEHNR, CDR2 FQNEAQ (reference sequence). The CDR3 coding sequence is TGTGCCAGCAGCTCTCTAGCGGGAGCCTACAATGAGCAGTTCTTC. This codes for CASSSLAGAYNEQFF.

This clonotype was detected many times. The J gene is TRBJ2-1, the V gene TRBV20-1; TRBD2 might be the D (6 bases). The V and J ends lost 5 bases and 7 bases respectively, with 21 bases between them. CDR3 length equals 15 residues. Germline V gives CDR1 DFQATT, CDR2 SNEGSKA (reference sequence). DNA for the CDR3: TGCAGTGCTCCCCAACGGGCGGGATATGGGAATGAGCAGTTCTTC. Protein: CSAPQRAGYGNEQFF.

This clonotype was observed many times. The rearrangement links TRBV6-2 or TRBV6-3 to TRBJ1-1; D gene ambiguous. The CDR3 has 13 residues. The ends were cut back, 2 bases at V and 1 base at J, with 5 bases in the middle. Germline assignment: CDR1 MNHEY and CDR2 SVGEGT. In nucleotides, the CDR3 is TGTGCCAGCAGTTACCTAGAGAACACTGAAGCTTTCTTT. Its protein is CASSYLENTEAFF.

Many counts were recorded for this clonotype. V and J are TRBV2 and TRBJ2-1; D uncertain. V lost 0 bases, J lost 9 bases, and 6 bases lay in between. This CDR3 region has 12 residues. Germline CDR1 reads SNHLY; CDR2 reads FYNNEI. CDR3 sequence: CASSEAVGEQFF. Here the CDR3 DNA reads TGTGCCAGCAGTGAAGCGGTGGGTGAGCAGTTCTTC.

V and J are TRBV27 and TRBJ2-7, with TRBD1 matching over 7 bases. With 2 bases clipped from V and 7 bases from J, the junction kept 8 bases outside the gene matches. The CDR3 covers 14 residues. The germline gives CDR1 MNHEY, CDR2 SMNVEV (reference sequence). CDR3 nucleotide sequence: TGTGCCAGCAGTTTAAGCAGGGGGTCGAGGGAGCAGTACTTC. Its protein is CASSLSRGSREQYF.

This clonotype showed up many times. The V and J genes are TRBV7-9 and TRBJ2-3; tentatively, D is TRBD1 or TRBD2 (5 bases each). The CDR3 totals 13 residues. Trimming took off 5 bases at V and 5 bases at J, with 11 bases between the two ends. CDR1 and CDR2 from the germline V gene are SEHNR and FQNEAQ (reference sequence). The CDR3 sequence is CASSPDGGDTQYF. The DNA of the CDR3 is TGTGCCAGCAGCCCGGATGGGGGAGATACGCAGTATTTT.

Only a few counts were recorded for this clonotype. The chain links TRBV7-9 to TRBJ2-1; weak D call: TRBD2 (5 bases). The germline V and J ends were trimmed by 7 bases and 8 bases, with 15 bases remaining between them. From germline, CDR1 is SEHNR and CDR2 FQNEAQ (reference sequence). This CDR3 contains 13 residues. CDR3 sequence reads: CASTELGGYEQFF. CDR3 nucleotides: TGTGCCAGCACCGAACTAGGAGGCTATGAGCAGTTCTTC.

This clonotype was counted ten times or more. At one of its ends the junction is not consistent with the germline gene, which may arise from a read error. CDR3 bases: TGTGCCGTCAGGGTTACAGGGGAATTCTCCGAGGGGTACTTC. Translation: CAVRVTGEFSEGYF. The chain has TRBV10-3 and TRBJ2-7; 7 bases fit TRBD1. CDR1 and CDR2 from the germline V gene are ENHRY and SYGVKD. The CDR3 sequence is 14 residues long.

V and J are TRBV24-1 and TRBJ2-3, with 7 bases that match TRBD1. The CDR3 runs 16 residues. From germline, CDR1 is KGHDR and CDR2 SFDVKD. The trim removed 4 bases at V and 4 bases at J, leaving 10 bases unmatched. The CDR3 is CATSDPDRFGADTQYF. The CDR3 DNA reads as TGTGCCACCAGTGACCCGGACAGGTTTGGGGCAGATACGCAGTATTTT.

This clonotype was recorded a few times. This chain uses TRBV5-1 with TRBJ2-2; a weak D match, TRBD2 (5 bases). In germline, CDR1 is SGHRS, CDR2 YFSETQ. Trimming removed 5 bases from V and 4 bases from J, with 15 bases in between. The CDR3 totals 15 residues. CDR3 in amino acids: CASSLSVGSTGELFF. CDR3 DNA: TGCGCCAGCAGTCTTAGCGTTGGGAGCACCGGGGAGCTGTTTTTT. The whole variable domain, remainder taken from reference TRBV5-1 and TRBJ2-2, is KAGVTQTPRYLIKTRGQQVTLSCSPISGHRSVSWYQQTPGQGLQFLFEYFSETQRNKGNFPGRFSGRQFSNSRSEMNVSTLELGDSALYLCASSLSVGSTGELFFGEGSRLTVL.

The chain uses TRBV4-1 and TRBJ1-1, with D perhaps TRBD1 (5 bases). The CDR3 is 15 residues long. CDR1 and CDR2 (germline): MGHRA, YSYEKL. V dropped 0 bases and J dropped 5 bases, with 13 bases sitting between them. The CDR3 protein is CASSQDGAVYTEAFF. The CDR3 bases are TGCGCCAGCAGCCAAGATGGGGCGGTGTATACTGAAGCTTTCTTT.

This clonotype came up many times. The CDR3, as DNA: TGTGCCAGCAGTGAAGGACTAGCGAGCGTCGCCTACGAGCAGTACTTC. The encoded protein is CASSEGLASVAYEQYF. The chain carries TRBV6-1 and TRBJ2-7; 8 bases are a match to TRBD2. J lost 2 bases, V lost 1 base, and 7 bases had no gene match. CDR1 and CDR2 from the germline V gene are MNHNS and SASEGT. The CDR3 contains 16 residues.

This clonotype was detected only a few times. The chain couples TRBV7-6 to TRBJ1-6; D is perhaps TRBD1 (6 bases). Between the trimmed V and J ends, which lost 5 bases and 9 bases, there was a span of 17 bases. The CDR3 totals 15 residues. From germline, CDR1 is SGHVS and CDR2 FNYEAQ. The CDR3 nucleotides are TGTGCCAGCAGCCCACAGACAGGACCGGCTTCACCCCTCCACTTT. Translating it yields CASSPQTGPASPLHF.

This clonotype was recorded a few times. One end of the junction does not line up with germline, which may come from a read error. The chain carries TRBV10-2 and TRBJ2-3; the match to TRBD2 covers 9 bases. The length of the CDR3 is 11 residues. The germline gives CDR1 WSHSY, CDR2 SAAADI. CDR3 residues: CASLSGRSPSF. The CDR3 DNA reads TGCGCCAGCCTCAGCGGGAGGTCCCCCTCTTTT.

There are a few counts of this clonotype. The V call is TRBV6-4, the J call TRBJ2-2, with no clear D. This CDR3 is 12 amino acids long. V was trimmed by 5 bases and J by 5 bases, leaving 6 bases between them. Germline V CDR1 and CDR2: MRHNA, SNTAGT. The CDR3 region is CASSSGTGELFF. In DNA form, the CDR3 reads TGTGCCAGCAGTTCAGGAACCGGGGAGCTGTTTTTT.

In this sample, this clonotype turned up many times. The V and J genes are TRBV3-1 and TRBJ2-7; D not resolved. V dropped 3 bases and J dropped 2 bases, with 5 bases sitting between them. The CDR3 covers 12 residues. The germline V gene has CDR1 LGHDT and CDR2 YNNKEL (reference sequence). This chain's CDR3 is CASSQDAYEQYF. DNA for the CDR3: TGTGCCAGCAGCCAGGATGCCTACGAGCAGTACTTC.